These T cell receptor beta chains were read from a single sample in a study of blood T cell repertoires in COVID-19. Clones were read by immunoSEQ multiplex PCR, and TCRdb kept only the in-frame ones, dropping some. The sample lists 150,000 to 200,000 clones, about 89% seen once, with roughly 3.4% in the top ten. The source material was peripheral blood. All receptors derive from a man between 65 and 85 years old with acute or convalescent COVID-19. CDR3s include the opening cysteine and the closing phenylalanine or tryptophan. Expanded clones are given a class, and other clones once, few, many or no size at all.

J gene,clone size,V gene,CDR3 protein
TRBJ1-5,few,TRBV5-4,CASSFGTGGAGQPQHF
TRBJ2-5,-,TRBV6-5,CASSRGTVGEETQYF
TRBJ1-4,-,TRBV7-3,CASSWGQSPNEKLFF
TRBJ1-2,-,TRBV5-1,CASSSSGNYGYTF
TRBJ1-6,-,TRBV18,CASSQTGTGHIRDF
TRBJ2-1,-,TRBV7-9,CASSTGLALNEQFF
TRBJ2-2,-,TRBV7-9,CASSSRQGIAGELFF
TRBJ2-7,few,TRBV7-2,CASSLGLAEEQYF
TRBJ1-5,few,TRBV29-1,CSVRQGGTAEPQHF
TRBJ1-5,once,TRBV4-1,CASSQVPGGAKQPQHF
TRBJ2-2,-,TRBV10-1,CASSENRDTGELFF
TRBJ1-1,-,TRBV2,CASSAGRVAFF
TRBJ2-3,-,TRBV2,CASRTGVYTDTQYF
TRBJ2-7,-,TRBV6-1,CASRPTGFRTGQYF
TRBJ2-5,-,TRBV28,CASSKPQGFQETQYF
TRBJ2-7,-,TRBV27,CASSNRGAYPYEQYF
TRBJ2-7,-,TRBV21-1,CASSKKLRCEQYF
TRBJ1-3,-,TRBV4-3,CASSQGRNSGNTIYF
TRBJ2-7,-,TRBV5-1,CASSFTSGAYEQYF
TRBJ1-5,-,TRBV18,CASSPPTGGPQHF
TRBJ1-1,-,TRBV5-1,CASSSAGTGDTEAFF
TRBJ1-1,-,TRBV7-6,CASSLVGAGNTEAFF
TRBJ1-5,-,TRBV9,CASSFDRGGQPQHF
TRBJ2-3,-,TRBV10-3,CAISARGTGIYTQYF
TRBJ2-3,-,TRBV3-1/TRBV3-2,CASSQPGRDTQYF
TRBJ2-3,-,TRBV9,CASSPRGGKHTQYF
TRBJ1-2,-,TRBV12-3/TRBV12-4,CASSRTGVGYTF
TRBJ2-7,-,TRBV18,CASSEGQSYEQYF
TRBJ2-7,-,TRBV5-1,CASSLLAVDGYYEQYF
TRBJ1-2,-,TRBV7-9,CATLSPADKLIYGYTF
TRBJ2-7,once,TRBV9,CASSVGLRIPTGAGYEQYF
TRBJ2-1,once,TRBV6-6,CASSTQLRGSYNEQFF
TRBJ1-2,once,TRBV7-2,CASSRPTGEGYTF
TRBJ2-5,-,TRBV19,CASSGDFQETQYF
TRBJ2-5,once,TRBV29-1,CSVPTSLTQETQYF
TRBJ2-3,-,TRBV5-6,CASSIRLAGGPVDTQYF
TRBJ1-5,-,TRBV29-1,CSVAGDRDSNQPQHF
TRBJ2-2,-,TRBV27,CASSLITGELFF
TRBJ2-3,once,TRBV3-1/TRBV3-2,CASSPEAVKGTDTQYF
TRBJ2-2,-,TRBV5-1,CASSLYSGPNTGELFF
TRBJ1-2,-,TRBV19,CASSLEGYGYTF
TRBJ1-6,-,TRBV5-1,CASSEQGGDSPLHF
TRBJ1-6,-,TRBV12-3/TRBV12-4,CASRTADNSPLHF
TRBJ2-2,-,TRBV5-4,CASSLAGGNTGELFF
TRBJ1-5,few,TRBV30,CAWSSGQGDQPQHF
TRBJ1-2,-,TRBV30,CAWSPTGDYGYTF
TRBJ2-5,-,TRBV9,CASSVVGGQETQYF
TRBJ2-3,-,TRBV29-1,CSVEDGGGDTQYF
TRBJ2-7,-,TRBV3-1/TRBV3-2,CASSQDRFYGFHEQYF
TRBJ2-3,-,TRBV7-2,CASSPNSRDTQYF
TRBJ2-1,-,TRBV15,CATAPGSGSVNEQFF
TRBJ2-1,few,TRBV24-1,CATSDRGLAGGGEQFF
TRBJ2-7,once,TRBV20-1,CSAARGYEQYF
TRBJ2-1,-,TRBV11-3,CASSTSGVYEQFF
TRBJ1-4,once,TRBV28,CASSPGDSRGEKLFF
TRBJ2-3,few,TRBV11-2,CASSFDRGRGVRDTQYF
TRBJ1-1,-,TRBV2,CASRTGITMNTEAFF
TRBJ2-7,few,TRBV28,CATYSGVHEQYF
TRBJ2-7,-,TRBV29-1,CSVHTLYEQYF